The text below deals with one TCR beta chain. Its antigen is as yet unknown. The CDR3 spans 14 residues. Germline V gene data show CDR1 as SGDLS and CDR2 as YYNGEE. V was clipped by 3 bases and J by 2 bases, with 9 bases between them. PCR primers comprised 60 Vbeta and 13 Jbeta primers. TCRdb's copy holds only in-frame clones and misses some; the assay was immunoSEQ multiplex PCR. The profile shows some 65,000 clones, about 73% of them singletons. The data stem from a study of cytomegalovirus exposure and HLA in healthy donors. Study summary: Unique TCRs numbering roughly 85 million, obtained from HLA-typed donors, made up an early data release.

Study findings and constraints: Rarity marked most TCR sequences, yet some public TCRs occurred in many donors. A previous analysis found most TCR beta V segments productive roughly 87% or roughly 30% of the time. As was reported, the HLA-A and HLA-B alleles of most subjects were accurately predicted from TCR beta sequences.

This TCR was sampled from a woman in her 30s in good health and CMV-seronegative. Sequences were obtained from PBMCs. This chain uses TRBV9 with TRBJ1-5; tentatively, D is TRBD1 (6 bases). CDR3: CASSAHRGNQPQHF. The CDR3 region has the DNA TGTGCCAGCAGCGCCCACAGGGGCAATCAGCCCCAGCATTTT.